This T cell receptor (beta chain) derives from a study of blood T cell repertoires in COVID-19. In the study overall: COVID-19 samples collected from the United States, Italy and Spain covered acute and convalescent phases. From T cells, B-cell-depleted T cells, or PBMCs came the material, which was cDNA or gDNA.

Those designated as exposed participants met a COVID-19 case within 2 weeks before study entry. Germline lookup yields CDR1 SGHRS and CDR2 YFSETQ. V dropped 2 bases and J dropped 3; count of bases not matched to a gene: 1. The CDR3 spans 14 residues. Using immunoSEQ multiplex PCR, the repertoire was profiled, and TCRdb retains in-frame clones only, with some absent. The sample has roughly 150,000 clones; roughly 88% are singletons. The rearrangement links TRBV5-1 to TRBJ2-2; 7 bases are a match to TRBD1. This TCR derives from a man between 65 and 85 years old who had been exposed to COVID-19. The sequencing sample was made of PBMCs or T cells enriched from blood (not recorded which). CDR3 sequence reads: CASSLTGDTGELFF. The CDR3 DNA reads TGCGCCAGCAGCTTAACAGGGGACACCGGGGAGCTGTTTTTT.